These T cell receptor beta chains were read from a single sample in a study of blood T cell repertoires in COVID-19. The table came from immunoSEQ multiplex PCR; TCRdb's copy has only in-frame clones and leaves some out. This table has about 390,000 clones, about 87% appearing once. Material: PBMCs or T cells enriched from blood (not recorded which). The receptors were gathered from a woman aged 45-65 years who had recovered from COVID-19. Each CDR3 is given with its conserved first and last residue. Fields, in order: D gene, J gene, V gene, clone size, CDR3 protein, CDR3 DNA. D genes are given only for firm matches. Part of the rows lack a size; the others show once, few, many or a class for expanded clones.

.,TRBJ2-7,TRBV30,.,CAWSSPGNSYEQYF,TGTGCCTGGAGTTCCCCGGGAAACTCCTACGAGCAGTACTTC
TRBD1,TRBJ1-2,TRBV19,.,CASSTSPRTGYGYTF,TGTGCCAGTAGTACCTCGCCCCGGACAGGTTATGGCTACACCTTC
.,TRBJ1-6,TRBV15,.,CATKSTQGFNSPLHF,TGTGCCACCAAATCCACCCAGGGGTTTAATTCACCCCTCCACTTT
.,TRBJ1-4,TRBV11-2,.,CASSARRTTNEKLFF,TGTGCCAGCAGCGCAAGACGGACTACTAATGAAAAACTGTTTTTT
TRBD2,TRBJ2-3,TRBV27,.,CASTPSGAVLTDTQYF,TGTGCCAGCACCCCTAGCGGGGCCGTACTCACAGATACGCAGTATTTT
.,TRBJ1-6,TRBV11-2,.,CASSLDRLSLSPLHF,TGTGCCAGCAGCTTAGATCGGTTGTCACTTTCACCCCTCCACTTT
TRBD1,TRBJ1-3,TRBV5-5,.,CASSFRDRTGNTIYF,TGTGCCAGCAGCTTCCGGGACAGAACTGGAAACACCATATATTTT
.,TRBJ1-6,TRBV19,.,CAGTSQEWSYNSPLHF,TGTGCCGGCACCTCACAGGAATGGTCGTATAATTCACCCCTCCACTTT
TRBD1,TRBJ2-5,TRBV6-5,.,CASSYWPGQGGETQYF,TGTGCCAGCAGTTATTGGCCGGGACAGGGTGGAGAGACCCAGTACTTC
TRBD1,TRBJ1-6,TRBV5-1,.,CASSSGQGGSSPLHF,TGCGCCAGCAGCTCGGGACAGGGTGGAAGTTCACCCCTCCACTTT
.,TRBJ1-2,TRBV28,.,CASSFLSRGYTF,TGTGCCAGCAGTTTCTTGAGCAGGGGCTACACCTTC
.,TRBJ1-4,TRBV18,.,CASSPLRKSTNEKLFF,TGTGCCAGCTCACCACTCAGAAAATCAACTAATGAAAAACTGTTTTTT
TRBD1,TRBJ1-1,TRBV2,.,CASSAPGQQAFF,TGTGCCAGCAGTGCACCGGGACAGCAAGCTTTCTTT
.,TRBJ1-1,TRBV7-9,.,CASGFAGGNTEAFF,TGTGCCAGCGGTTTCGCCGGAGGGAACACTGAAGCTTTCTTT
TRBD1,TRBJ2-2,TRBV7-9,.,CASSVGQGIGELFF,TGTGCCAGCAGCGTAGGACAGGGGATCGGGGAGCTGTTTTTT
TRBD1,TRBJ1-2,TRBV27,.,CASSPRGGANYGYTF,TGTGCCAGCAGTCCGAGAGGGGGCGCTAACTATGGCTACACCTTC
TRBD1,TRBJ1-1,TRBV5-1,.,CASSLETGGTEAFF,TGCGCCAGCAGCTTGGAGACAGGGGGTACTGAAGCTTTCTTT
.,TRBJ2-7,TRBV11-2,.,CASSLTGAYEQYF,TGTGCCAGCAGCCTCACAGGAGCCTACGAGCAGTACTTC
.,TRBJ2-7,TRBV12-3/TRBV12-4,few,CASSRGQVYEQYF,TGTGCCAGCAGCCGAGGACAAGTCTACGAGCAGTACTTC
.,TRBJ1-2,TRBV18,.,CASSPFTGSSDYGYTF,TGTGCCAGCTCACCGTTTACAGGGTCGTCCGACTATGGCTACACCTTC
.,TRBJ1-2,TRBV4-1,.,CASSQVHGSARFYGYTF,TGCGCCAGCAGCCAAGTCCACGGGTCGGCAAGATTCTATGGCTACACCTTC
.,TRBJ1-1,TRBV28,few,CASSSVLNTEAFF,TGTGCCAGCAGTTCAGTCTTGAACACTGAAGCTTTCTTT
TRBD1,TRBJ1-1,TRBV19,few,CASSRGDRGRMGTEAFF,TGTGCCAGTAGTAGGGGGGACAGGGGGCGCATGGGCACTGAAGCTTTCTTT
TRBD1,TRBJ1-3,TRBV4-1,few,CASSQDPGQSSGNTIYF,TGCGCCAGCAGCCAAGATCCGGGACAGAGCTCTGGAAACACCATATATTTT
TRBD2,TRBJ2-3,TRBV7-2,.,CASSIGGGTDTQYF,TGTGCCAGCAGCATCGGGGGGGGCACAGATACGCAGTATTTT
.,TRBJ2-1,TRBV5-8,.,CASSLLTHSSYNEQFF,TGTGCCAGCAGCCTCCTAACGCATAGCTCCTACAATGAGCAGTTCTTC
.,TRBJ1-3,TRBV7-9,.,CASSIGRGIGNTIYF,TGTGCCAGCAGCATAGGGCGCGGTATTGGAAACACCATATATTTT
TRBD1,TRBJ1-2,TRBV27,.,CASSPQGAVNGYTF,TGTGCCAGCAGTCCACAGGGGGCGGTAAATGGCTACACCTTC
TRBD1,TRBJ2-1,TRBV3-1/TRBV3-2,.,CASSRQGAVGEQFF,TGTGCCAGCAGCCGACAGGGGGCGGTCGGTGAGCAGTTCTTC